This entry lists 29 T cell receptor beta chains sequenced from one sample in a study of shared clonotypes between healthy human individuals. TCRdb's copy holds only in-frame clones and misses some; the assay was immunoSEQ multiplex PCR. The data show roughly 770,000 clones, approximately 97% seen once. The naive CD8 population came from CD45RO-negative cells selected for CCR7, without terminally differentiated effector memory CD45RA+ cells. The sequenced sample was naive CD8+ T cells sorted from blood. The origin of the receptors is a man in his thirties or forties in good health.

For the CDR3, the DNA is TGTGCCAGCCTTAAGACTAGCGGGACGGGCGGGGAGCTGTTTTTT. Translating it yields CASLKTSGTGGELFF. The chain employs TRBV7-8 and TRBJ2-2; 11 positions match TRBD2. The trim removed 8 bases at V and 7 bases at J, leaving 9 bases unmatched. The CDR3 is 15 residues long. CDR1 is SGHVS and CDR2 is FQNEAQ in the germline V gene.

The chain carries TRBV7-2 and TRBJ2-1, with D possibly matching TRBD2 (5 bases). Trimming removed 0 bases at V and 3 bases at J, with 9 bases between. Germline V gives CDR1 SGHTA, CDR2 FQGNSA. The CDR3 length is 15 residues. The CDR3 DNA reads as TGTGCCAGCAGCTTAGCGGGAGCCCTCTACAATGAGCAGTTCTTC. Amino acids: CASSLAGALYNEQFF.

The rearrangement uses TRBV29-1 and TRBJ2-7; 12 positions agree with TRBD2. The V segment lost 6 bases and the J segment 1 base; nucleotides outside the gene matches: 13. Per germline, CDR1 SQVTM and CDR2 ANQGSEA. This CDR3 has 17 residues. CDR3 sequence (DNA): TGCAGCGTCGCCGGGACTAGCGGGTCGGTTGGGTCCTACGAGCAGTACTTC. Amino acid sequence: CSVAGTSGSVGSYEQYF.

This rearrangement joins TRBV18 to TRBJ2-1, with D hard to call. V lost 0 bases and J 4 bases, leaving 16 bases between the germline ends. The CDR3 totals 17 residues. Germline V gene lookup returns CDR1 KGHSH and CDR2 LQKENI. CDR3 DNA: TGTGCCAGCTCACCACCGTTACAGAAAAAACTTTACAATGAGCAGTTCTTC. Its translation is CASSPPLQKKLYNEQFF.

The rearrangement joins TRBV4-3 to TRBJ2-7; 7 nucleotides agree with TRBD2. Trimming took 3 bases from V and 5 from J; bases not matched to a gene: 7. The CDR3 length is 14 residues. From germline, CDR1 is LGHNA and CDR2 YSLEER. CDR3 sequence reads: CASSQRLASNEQYF. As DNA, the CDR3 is TGCGCCAGCAGCCAGAGACTAGCTAGCAACGAGCAGTACTTC.

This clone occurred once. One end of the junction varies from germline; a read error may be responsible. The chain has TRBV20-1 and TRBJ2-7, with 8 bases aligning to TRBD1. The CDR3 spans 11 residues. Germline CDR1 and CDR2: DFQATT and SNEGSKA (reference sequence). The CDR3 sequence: CSAPTKGQVLF. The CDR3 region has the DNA TGCAGTGCTCCAACCAAGGGACAGGTCCTCTTC.

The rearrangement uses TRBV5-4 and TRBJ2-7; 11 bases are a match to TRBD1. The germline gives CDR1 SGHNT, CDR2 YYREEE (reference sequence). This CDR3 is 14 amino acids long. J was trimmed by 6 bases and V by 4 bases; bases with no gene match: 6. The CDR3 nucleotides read TGTGCCAGCAGCGGCGGGACAGGGGGGCGCGAGCAGTACTTC. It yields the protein CASSGGTGGREQYF.

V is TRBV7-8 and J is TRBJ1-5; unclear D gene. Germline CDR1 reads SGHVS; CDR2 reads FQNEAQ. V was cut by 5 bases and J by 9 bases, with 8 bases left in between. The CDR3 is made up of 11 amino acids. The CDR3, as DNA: TGTGCCAGCAGCCTAGATGGGCCCCAGCATTTT. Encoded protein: CASSLDGPQHF.

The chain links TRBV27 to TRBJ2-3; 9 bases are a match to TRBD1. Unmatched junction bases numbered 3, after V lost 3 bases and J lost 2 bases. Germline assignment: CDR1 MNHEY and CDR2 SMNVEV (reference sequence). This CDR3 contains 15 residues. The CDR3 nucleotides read TGTGCCAGCAGTTTCACACAGGGGGCCACAGATACGCAGTATTTT. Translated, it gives CASSFTQGATDTQYF.

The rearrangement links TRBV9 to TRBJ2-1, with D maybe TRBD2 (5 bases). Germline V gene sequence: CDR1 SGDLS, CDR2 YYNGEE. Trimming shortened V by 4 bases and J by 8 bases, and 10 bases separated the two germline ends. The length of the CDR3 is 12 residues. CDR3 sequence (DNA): TGTGCCAGCAGCCCGGGGAGCGATGAGCAGTTCTTC. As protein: CASSPGSDEQFF.

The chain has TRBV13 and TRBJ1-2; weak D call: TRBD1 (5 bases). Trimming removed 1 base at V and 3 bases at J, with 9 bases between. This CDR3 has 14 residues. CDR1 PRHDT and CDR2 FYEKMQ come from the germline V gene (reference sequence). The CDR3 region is CASSLATGHYGYTF. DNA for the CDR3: TGTGCCAGCAGCTTAGCTACAGGACACTATGGCTACACCTTC.

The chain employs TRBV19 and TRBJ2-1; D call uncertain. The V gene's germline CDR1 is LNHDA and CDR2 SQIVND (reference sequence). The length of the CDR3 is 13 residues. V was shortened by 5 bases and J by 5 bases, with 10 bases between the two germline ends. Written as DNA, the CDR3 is TGTGCCAGTAGTTACCACATAAACAATGAGCAGTTCTTC. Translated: CASSYHINNEQFF.

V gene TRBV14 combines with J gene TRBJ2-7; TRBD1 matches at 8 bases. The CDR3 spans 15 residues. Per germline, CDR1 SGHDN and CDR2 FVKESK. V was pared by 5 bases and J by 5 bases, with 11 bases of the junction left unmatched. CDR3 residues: CASSRTGTGVHEQYF. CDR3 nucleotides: TGTGCCAGCAGCAGAACCGGGACAGGAGTGCACGAGCAGTACTTC.

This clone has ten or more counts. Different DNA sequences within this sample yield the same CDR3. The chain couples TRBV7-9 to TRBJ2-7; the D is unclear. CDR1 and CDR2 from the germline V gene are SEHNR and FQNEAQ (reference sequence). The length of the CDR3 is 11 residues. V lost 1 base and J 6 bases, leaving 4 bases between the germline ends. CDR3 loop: CASSLEVEQYF. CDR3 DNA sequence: TGTGCCAGCAGCTTAGAGGTCGAGCAGTACTTC.

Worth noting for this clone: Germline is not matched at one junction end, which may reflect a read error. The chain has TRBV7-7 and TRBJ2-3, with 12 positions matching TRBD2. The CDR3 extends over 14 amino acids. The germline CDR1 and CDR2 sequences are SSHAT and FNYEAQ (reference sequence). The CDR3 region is CASSPLAGGDTQYF. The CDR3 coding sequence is TGTGCTAGCAGCCCGCTAGCGGGAGGGGATACGCAGTATTTT. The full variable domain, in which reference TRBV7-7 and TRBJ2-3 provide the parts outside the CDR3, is GAGVSQSPRYKVTKRGQDVTLRCDPISSHATLYWYQQALGQGPEFLTYFNYEAQPDKSGLPSDRFSAERPEGSISTLTIQRTEQRDSAMYRCASSPLAGGDTQYFGPGTRLTVL.

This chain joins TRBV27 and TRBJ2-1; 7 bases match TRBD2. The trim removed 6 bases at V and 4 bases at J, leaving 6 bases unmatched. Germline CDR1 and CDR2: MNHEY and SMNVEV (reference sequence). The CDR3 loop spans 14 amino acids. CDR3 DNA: TGTGCCAGCAGACTAGCGTTTACATACAATGAGCAGTTCTTC. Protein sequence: CASRLAFTYNEQFF.

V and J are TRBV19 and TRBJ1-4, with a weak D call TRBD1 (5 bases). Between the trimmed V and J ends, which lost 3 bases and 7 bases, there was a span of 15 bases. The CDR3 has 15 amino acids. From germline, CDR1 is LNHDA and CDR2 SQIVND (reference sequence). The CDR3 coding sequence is TGTGCCAGTAGTATTGCCGGGACCGTCGGTGAAAAACTGTTTTTT. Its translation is CASSIAGTVGEKLFF.

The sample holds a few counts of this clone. The chain's CDR3 is CASSLREGPEQYF. The CDR3, as DNA: TGTGCCAGCAGTTTGCGGGAGGGCCCCGAGCAGTACTTC. V is TRBV28 and J is TRBJ2-7, with TRBD2 matching over 9 bases. CDR1 and CDR2 from the germline V gene are MDHEN and SYDVKM. V lost 3 bases and J lost 6; bases outside the gene matches: 3. This CDR3 spans 13 amino acids.

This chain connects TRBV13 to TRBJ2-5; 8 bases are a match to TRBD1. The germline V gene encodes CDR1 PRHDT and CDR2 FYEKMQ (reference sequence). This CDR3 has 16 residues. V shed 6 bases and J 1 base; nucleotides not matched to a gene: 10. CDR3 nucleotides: TGTGCCAGCAGTTTCCAGGGGGCGGCCCTCCAAGAGACCCAGTACTTC. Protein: CASSFQGAALQETQYF.

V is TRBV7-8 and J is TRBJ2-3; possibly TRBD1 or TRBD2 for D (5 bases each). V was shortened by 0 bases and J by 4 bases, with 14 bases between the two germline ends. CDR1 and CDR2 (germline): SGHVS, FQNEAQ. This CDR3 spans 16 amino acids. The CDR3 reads CASSLAGGRSPDTQYF. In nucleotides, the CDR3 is TGTGCCAGCAGCTTAGCTGGGGGTAGATCCCCAGATACGCAGTATTTT.

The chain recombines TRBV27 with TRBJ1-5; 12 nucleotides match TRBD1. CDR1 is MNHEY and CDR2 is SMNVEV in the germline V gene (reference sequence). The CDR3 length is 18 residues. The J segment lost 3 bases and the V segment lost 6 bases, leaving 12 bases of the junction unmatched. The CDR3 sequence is CASSPLTGQGAINQPQHF. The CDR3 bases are TGTGCCAGCAGCCCCCTAACGGGACAGGGGGCGATCAATCAGCCCCAGCATTTT.

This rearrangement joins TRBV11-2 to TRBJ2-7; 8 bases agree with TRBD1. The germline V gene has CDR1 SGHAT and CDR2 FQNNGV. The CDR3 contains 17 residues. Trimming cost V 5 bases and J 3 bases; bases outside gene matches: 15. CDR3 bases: TGTGCCAGCAGCCCCCCAGGGGGCGCGGTTGGAGACTACGAGCAGTACTTC. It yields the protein CASSPPGGAVGDYEQYF.

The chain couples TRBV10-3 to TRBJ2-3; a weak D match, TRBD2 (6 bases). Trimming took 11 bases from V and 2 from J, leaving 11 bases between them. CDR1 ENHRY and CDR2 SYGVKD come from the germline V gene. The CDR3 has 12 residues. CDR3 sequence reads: CAARENTDTQYF. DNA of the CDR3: TGTGCCGCCCGGGAGAACACAGATACGCAGTATTTT.

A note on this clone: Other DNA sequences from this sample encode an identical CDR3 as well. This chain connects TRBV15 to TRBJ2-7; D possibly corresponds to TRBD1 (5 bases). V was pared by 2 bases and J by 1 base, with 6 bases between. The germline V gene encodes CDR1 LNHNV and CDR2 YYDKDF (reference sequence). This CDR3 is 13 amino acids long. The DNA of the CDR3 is TGTGCCACCAGCAGACAGGGTTCCTACGAGCAGTACTTC. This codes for CATSRQGSYEQYF.

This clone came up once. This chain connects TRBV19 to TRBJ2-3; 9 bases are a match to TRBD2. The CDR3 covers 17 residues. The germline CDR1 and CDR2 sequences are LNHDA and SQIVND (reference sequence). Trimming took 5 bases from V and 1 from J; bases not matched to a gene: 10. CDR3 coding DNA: TGTGCCAGTAGTCTCCCCCGGTTAGCGGGAGGCACAGATACGCAGTATTTT. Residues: CASSLPRLAGGTDTQYF.

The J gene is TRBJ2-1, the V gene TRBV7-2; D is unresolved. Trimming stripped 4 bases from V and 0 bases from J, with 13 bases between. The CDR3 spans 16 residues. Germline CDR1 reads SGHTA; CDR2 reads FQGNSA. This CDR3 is CASSSRILSSYNEQFF. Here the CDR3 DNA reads TGTGCCAGCAGCTCCCGAATTCTGAGCTCCTACAATGAGCAGTTCTTC.

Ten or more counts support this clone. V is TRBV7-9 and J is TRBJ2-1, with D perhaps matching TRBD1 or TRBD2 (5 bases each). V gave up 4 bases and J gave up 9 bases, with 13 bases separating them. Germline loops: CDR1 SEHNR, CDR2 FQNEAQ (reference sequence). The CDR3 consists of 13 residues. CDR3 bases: TGTGCCAGCAGCTGGGGACCGGACGGTGAGCAGTTCTTC. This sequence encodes CASSWGPDGEQFF. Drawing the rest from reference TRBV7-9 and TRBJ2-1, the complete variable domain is DTGVSQNPRHKITKRGQNVTFRCDPISEHNRLYWYRQTLGQGPEFLTYFQNEAQLEKSRLLSDRFSAERPKGSFSTLEIQRTEQGDSAMYLCASSWGPDGEQFFGPGTRLTVL.

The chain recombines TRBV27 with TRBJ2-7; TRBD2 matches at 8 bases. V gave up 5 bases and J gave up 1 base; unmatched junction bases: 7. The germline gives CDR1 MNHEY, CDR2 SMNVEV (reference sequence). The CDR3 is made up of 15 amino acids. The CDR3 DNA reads TGTGCCAGCAGTGGGGCGGGAGGCATGTCCTACGAGCAGTACTTC. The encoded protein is CASSGAGGMSYEQYF.

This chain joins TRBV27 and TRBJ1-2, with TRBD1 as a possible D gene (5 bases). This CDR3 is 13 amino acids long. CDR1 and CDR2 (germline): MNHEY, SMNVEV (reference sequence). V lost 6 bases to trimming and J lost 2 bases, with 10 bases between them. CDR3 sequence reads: CASRPGGNYGYTF. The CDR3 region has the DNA TGTGCCAGCAGGCCGGGGGGGAACTATGGCTACACCTTC.